These T cell receptor beta chains were read from a single sample in a study of control samples from healthy donors and cancer patients. Sequencing was performed with immunoSEQ multiplex PCR; in TCRdb, only in-frame clones are kept and a portion is missing. This table has 200,000 to 250,000 clones, about 95% appearing once. Sequencing was carried out using blood. These receptors all stem from a man aged 50 to 60 in good health. The conserved cysteine and the conserved F or W are not part of the CDR3 here. The order of the fields is V gene, CDR3 protein.

TRBV25-1	ASRESPGTGGQNTEAF
TRBV10-1	ASSEGLAPSTDTQY
TRBV10-1	ASTTGGASDEQF
TRBV10-1	ATSSSGANVLT
TRBV24-1	ATSDPPRTGNYGYT
TRBV27	ASSLQASPHGSYGYT
TRBV6-2/TRBV6-3	ASSLRTVYGYT
TRBV28	ASSGQGGGSGSYNEQF
TRBV7-2	ASNNRDRGLNTEAF
TRBV5-8	ASSLEFAGSSYNEQF
TRBV4-3	ASSPDKDYEQF
TRBV5-1	ASSLGLAGLLGSYNEQF
TRBV3-1/TRBV3-2	ASNLQDSPLH